This is a list of T cell receptor beta chains from one sample in a study of blood T cell repertoires in COVID-19. Assay used: immunoSEQ multiplex PCR; TCRdb lists only in-frame clones, some missing. The sample has over 60,000 clones, roughly 90% seen once. Sequencing used peripheral blood. The receptors were sampled from a human donor in a cohort sampled during active COVID-19. The CDR3 runs from the conserved cysteine through the conserved F or W.

v_call cdr3_aa
TRBV27 CASKGGLSPLHF
TRBV12-5 CASGLLLEGTNQPQHF
TRBV18 CASSPNYYEQYF
TRBV5-1 CASSAGRGVQETQYF
TRBV6-2/TRBV6-3 CASSYGPIWGDTEAFF
TRBV7-2 CASSPRGLAGYEQYF
TRBV11-1 CASSLQGGGSYEQYF
TRBV7-3 CASSLGRTENTDTQYF
TRBV30 CAWSAGGGADTQYF
TRBV7-3 CASSPRGTYNEQFF
TRBV24-1 CATSDLKRGVADTQYF